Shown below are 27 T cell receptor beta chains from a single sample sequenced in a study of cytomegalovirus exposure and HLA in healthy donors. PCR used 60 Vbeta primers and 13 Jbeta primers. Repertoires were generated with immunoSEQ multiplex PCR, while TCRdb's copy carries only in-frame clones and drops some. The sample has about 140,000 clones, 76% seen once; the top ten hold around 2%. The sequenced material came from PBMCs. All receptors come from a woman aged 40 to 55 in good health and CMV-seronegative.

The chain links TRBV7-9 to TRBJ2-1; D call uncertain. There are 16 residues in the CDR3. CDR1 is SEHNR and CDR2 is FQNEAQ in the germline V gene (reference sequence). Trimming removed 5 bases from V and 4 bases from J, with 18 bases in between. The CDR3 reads CASSPARHWVYNEQFF. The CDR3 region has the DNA TGTGCCAGCAGCCCTGCGCGGCATTGGGTTTACAATGAGCAGTTCTTC.

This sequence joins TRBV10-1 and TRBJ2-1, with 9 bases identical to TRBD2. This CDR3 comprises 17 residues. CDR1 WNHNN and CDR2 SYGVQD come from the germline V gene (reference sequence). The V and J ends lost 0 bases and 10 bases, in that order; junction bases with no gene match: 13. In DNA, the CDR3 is TGCGCCAGCAGTGAGTCAGCGGGGGGCTTATGGCTTGGAGAGCAGTTCTTC. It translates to CASSESAGGLWLGEQFF.

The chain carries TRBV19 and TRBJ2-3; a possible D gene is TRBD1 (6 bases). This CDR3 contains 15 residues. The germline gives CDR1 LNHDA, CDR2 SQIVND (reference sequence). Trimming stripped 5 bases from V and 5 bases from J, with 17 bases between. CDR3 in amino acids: CASSWGAGARDTQYF. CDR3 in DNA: TGTGCCAGTAGTTGGGGAGCAGGGGCCCGAGATACGCAGTATTTT.

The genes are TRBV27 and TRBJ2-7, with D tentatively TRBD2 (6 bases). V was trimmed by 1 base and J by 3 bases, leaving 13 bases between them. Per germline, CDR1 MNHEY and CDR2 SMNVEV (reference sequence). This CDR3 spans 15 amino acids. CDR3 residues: CASSLYGGTVYEQYF. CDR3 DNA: TGTGCCAGCAGTTTATACGGCGGGACTGTCTACGAGCAGTACTTC.

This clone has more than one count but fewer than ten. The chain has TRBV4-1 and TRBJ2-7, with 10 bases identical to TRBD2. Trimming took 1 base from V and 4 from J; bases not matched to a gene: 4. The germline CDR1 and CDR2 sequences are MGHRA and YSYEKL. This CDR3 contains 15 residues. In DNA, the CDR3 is TGCGCCAGCAGCCAAGTTACTAGCGGGGAGTACGAGCAGTACTTC. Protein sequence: CASSQVTSGEYEQYF.

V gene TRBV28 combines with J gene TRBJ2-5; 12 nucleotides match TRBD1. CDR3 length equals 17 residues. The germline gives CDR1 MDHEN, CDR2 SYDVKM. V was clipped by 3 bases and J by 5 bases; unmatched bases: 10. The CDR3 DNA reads TGTGCCAGCAGTTTTATGTCTGGGGACAGGGGGCACGAGACCCAGTACTTC. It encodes CASSFMSGDRGHETQYF. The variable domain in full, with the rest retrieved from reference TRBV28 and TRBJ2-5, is DVKVTQSSRYLVKRTGEKVFLECVQDMDHENMFWYRQDPGLGLRLIYFSYDVKMKEKGDIPEGYSVSREKKERFSLILESASTNQTSMYLCASSFMSGDRGHETQYFGPGTRLLVL.

CDR3 in DNA: TGTGCCAGCCAGGCAGGGTCGACCTACGAGCAGTACTTC. The encoded protein is CASQAGSTYEQYF. The gene calls are TRBV28 and TRBJ2-7; D possibly corresponds to TRBD1 (5 bases). Trimming removed 8 bases from V and 2 bases from J, with 13 bases in between. The CDR3 runs 13 residues. Germline V gene lookup returns CDR1 MDHEN and CDR2 SYDVKM.

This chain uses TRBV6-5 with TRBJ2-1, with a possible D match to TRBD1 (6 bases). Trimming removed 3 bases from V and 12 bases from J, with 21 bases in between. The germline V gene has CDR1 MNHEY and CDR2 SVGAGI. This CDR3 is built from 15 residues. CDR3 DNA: TGTGCCAGCAGTTATGGAGGACGAGCTAAGACAGGGCAGTTCTTC. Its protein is CASSYGGRAKTGQFF.

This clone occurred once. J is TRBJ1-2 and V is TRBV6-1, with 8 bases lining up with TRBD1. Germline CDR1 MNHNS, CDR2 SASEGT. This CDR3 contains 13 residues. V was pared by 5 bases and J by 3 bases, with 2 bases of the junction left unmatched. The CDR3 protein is CASSPTGDYGYTF. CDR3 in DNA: TGTGCCAGCAGTCCGACAGGGGACTATGGCTACACCTTC.

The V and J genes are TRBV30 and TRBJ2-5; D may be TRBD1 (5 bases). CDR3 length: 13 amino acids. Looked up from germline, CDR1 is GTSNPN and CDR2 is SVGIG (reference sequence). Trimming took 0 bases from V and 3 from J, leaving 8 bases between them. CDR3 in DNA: TGTGCCTGGAGTGTGACAGAAGAAGAGACCCAGTACTTC. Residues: CAWSVTEEETQYF.

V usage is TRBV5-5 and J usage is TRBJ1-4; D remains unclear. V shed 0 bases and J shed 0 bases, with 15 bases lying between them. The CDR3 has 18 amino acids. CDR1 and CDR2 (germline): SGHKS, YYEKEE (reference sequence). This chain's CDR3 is CASSLVPVPPATNEKLFF. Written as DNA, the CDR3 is TGTGCCAGCAGCTTGGTCCCCGTCCCCCCAGCAACTAATGAAAAACTGTTTTTT.

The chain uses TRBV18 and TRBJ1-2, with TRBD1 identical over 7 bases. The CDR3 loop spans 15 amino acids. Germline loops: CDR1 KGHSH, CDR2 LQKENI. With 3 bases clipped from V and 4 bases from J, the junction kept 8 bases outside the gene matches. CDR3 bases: TGTGCCAGCTCACCGGACAGGACAAATAGCTATGGCTACACCTTC. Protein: CASSPDRTNSYGYTF.

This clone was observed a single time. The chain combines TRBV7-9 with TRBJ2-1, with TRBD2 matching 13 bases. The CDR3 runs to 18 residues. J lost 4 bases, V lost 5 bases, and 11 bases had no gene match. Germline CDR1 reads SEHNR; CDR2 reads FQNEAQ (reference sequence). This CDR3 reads CASSPGTSGMKVYNEQFF. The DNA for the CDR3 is TGTGCCAGCAGCCCTGGGACTAGCGGGATGAAGGTATACAATGAGCAGTTCTTC.

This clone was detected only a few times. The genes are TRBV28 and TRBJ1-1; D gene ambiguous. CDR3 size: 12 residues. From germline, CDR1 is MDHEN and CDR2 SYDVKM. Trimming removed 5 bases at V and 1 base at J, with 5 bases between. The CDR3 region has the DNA TGTGCCAGCAGTAACACGAACACTGAAGCTTTCTTT. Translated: CASSNTNTEAFF. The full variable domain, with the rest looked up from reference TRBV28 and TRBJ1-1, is DVKVTQSSRYLVKRTGEKVFLECVQDMDHENMFWYRQDPGLGLRLIYFSYDVKMKEKGDIPEGYSVSREKKERFSLILESASTNQTSMYLCASSNTNTEAFFGQGTRLTVV.

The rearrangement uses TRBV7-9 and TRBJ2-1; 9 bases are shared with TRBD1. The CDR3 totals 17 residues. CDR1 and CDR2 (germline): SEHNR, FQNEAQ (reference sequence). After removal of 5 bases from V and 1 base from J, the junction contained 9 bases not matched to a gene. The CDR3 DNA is TGTGCCAGCAGCCCCCCCTCGGACAGGGGATCCTACAATGAGCAGTTCTTC. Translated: CASSPPSDRGSYNEQFF.

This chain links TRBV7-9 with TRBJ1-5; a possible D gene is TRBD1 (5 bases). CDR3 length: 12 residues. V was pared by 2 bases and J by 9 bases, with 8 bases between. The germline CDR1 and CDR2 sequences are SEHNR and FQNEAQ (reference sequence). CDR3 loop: CASSLTGLPQHF. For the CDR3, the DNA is TGTGCCAGCAGCTTAACAGGCCTGCCCCAGCATTTT. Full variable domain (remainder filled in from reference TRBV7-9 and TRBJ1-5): DTGVSQNPRHKITKRGQNVTFRCDPISEHNRLYWYRQTLGQGPEFLTYFQNEAQLEKSRLLSDRFSAERPKGSFSTLEIQRTEQGDSAMYLCASSLTGLPQHFGDGTRLSIL.

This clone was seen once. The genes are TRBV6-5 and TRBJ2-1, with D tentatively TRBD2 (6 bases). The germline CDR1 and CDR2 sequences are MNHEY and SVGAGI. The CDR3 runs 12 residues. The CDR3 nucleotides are TGTGCAGCGCGGGACCTTTACAATGAGCAGTTCTTC. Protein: CAARDLYNEQFF.

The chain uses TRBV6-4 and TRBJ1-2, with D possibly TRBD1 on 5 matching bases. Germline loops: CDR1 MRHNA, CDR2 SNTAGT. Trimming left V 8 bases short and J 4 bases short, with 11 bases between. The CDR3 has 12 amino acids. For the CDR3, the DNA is TGTGCCAGCCCCCCCAGGGTCTATGGCTACACCTTC. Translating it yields CASPPRVYGYTF.

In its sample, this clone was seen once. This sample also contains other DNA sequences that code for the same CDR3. The CDR3 DNA follows: TGTGCCAGCAGTCGACAGGGAGATTCTGGAAACACCATATATTTT. This translates into CASSRQGDSGNTIYF. The chain is built from TRBV6-5 and TRBJ1-3; 7 bases map to TRBD1. This CDR3 has 15 amino acids. The germline V gene encodes CDR1 MNHEY and CDR2 SVGAGI. Trimming removed 5 bases from V and 1 base from J; junction bases left unmatched: 5.

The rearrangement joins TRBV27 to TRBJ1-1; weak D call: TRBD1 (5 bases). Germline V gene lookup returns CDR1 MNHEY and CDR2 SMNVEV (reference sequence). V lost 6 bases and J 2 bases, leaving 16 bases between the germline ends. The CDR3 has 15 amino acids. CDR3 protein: CASSTIGQGNTEAFF. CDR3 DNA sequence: TGTGCCAGCAGCACGATAGGGCAGGGCAACACTGAAGCTTTCTTT.

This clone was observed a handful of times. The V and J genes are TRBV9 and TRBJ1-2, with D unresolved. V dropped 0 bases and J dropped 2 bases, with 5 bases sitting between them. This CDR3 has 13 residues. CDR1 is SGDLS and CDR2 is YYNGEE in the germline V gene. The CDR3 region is CASSVGGNYGYTF. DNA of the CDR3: TGTGCCAGCAGCGTAGGAGGGAACTATGGCTACACCTTC.

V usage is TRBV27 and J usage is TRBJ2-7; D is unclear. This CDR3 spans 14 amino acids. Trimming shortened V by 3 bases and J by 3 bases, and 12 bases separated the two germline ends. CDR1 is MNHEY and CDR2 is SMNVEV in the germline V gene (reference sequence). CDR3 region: CASSFRGPYYEQYF. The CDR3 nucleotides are TGTGCCAGCAGTTTCAGAGGCCCCTACTACGAGCAGTACTTC.

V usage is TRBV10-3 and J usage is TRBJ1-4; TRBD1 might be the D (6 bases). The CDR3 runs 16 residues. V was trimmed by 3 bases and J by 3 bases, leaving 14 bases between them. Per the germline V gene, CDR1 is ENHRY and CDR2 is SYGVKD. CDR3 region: CAISDGWGLANEKLFF. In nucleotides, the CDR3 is TGTGCCATCAGTGATGGGTGGGGGCTGGCTAATGAAAAACTGTTTTTT.

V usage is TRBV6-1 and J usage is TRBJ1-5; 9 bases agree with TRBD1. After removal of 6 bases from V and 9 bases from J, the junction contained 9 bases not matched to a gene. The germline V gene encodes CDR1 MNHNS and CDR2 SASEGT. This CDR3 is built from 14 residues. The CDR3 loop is CASRLGTGLRPQHF. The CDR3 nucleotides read TGTGCCAGCAGGTTGGGGACAGGGTTGAGGCCCCAGCATTTT.

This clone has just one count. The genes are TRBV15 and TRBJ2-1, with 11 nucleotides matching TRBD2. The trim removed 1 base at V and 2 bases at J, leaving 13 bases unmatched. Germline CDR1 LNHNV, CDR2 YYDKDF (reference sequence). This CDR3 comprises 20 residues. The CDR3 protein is CATSRGGSWTSGFPYNEQFF. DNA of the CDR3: TGTGCCACCAGCAGAGGTGGGAGTTGGACTAGCGGGTTTCCCTACAATGAGCAGTTCTTC.

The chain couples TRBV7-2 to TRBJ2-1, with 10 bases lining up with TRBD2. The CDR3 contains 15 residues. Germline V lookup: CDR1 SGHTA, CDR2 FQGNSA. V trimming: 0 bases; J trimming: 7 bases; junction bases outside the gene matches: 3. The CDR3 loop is CASSLASGRANEQFF. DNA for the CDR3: TGTGCCAGCAGCTTAGCCAGCGGGAGGGCAAATGAGCAGTTCTTC.

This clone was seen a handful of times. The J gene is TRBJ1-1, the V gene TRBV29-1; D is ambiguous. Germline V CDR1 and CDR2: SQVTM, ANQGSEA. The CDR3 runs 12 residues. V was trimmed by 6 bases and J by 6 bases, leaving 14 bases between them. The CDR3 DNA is TGCAGCGTACTACCGTCCGCTGCTGAAGCTTTCTTT. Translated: CSVLPSAAEAFF.